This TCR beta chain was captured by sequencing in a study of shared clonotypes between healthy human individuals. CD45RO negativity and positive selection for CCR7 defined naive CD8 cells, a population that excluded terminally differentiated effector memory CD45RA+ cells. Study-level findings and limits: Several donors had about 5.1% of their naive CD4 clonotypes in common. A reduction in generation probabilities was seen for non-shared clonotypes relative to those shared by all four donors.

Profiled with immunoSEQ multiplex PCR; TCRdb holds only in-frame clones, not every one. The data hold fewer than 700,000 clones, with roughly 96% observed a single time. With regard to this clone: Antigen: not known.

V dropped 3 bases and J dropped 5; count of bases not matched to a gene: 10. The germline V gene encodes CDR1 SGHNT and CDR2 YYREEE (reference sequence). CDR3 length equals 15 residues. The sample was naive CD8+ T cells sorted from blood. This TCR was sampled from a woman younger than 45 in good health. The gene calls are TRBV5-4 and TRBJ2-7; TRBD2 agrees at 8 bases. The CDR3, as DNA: TGTGCCAGCAGCTCCGAAGGAGCGGGAGAAAACGAGCAGTACTTC. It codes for CASSSEGAGENEQYF.